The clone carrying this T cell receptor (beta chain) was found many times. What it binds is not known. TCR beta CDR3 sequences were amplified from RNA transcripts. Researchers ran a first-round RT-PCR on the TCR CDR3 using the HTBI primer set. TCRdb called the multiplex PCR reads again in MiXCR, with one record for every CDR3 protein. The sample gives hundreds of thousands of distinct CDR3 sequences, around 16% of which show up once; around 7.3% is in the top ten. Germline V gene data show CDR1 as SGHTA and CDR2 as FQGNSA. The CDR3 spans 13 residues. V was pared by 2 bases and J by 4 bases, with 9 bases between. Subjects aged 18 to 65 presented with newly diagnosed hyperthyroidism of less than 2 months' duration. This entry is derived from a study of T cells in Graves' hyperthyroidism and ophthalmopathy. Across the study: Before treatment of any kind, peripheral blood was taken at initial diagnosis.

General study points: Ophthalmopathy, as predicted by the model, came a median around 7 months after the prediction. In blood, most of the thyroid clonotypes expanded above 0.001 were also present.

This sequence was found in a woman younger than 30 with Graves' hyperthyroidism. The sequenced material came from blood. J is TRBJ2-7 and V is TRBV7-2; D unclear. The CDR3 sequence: CASSLLTGYEQYF. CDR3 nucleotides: TGTGCCAGCAGCTTACTCACCGGGTACGAGCAGTACTTC.